This T cell receptor beta chain was retrieved from a study of T cells expressing NK-cell markers. Synthesis of TCR beta cDNA relied on 5'RACE template switching carrying UMIs. TCRdb reprocessed the 5' RACE reads and keeps a single row for each CDR3 protein, giving no DNA. This sample carries approximately 460,000 distinct CDR3 sequences, with approximately 7% going to the ten biggest clones. Study outcomes and limitations: Also leading the CD3+CD56-NKG2C+ fraction in a handful of donors were these clonotypes. The share of CD8+ T cells held by dominant NKG2C+ clonotypes was about 1.0-7.5% in roughly 6 donors. The study did not resolve the HCMV specificity of expanded NKG2C+ T cell clones.

As concerns this clonotype: Its antigen is not known.

Germline values: CDR1 SGHTA, CDR2 FQGNSA. This CDR3 has 15 residues. This chain connects TRBV7-2 to TRBJ1-2; TCRdb picks TRBD1, but there is no DNA to check that call. This TCR came from a woman aged 18 to 75 in good health. Sequenced input: blood T cells: a sorted CD56 or NKG2C T cell subset, CD4+ or CD8+ T cells, or bulk PBMC T cells (not recorded which). CDR3 protein: CASSFPAGKRVGYTF.